This T cell receptor (beta chain) is from a study of blood T cell repertoires in COVID-19. Libraries were prepared by immunoSEQ multiplex PCR; TCRdb keeps only in-frame clonotypes and omits some of them. Among 200,000 to 250,000 clones listed, 75% to 85% were seen once. The sequencing input was peripheral blood. The TCR originated in a woman aged 25-40 years with COVID-19, enrolled during active disease.

CDR3 in amino acids: CASLASGSIETQYF. In DNA, the CDR3 is TGTGCCAGCCTGGCTAGCGGGAGTATTGAGACCCAGTACTTC. This rearrangement joins TRBV3-1 (or the pseudogene TRBV3-2) to TRBJ2-5; 10 nucleotides line up with TRBD2. Trimming at V came to 8 bases and at J to 5 bases, leaving 8 bases not matched to a gene. This CDR3 is built from 14 residues. The germline V gene encodes CDR1 LGHDT and CDR2 YNNKEL (reference sequence).